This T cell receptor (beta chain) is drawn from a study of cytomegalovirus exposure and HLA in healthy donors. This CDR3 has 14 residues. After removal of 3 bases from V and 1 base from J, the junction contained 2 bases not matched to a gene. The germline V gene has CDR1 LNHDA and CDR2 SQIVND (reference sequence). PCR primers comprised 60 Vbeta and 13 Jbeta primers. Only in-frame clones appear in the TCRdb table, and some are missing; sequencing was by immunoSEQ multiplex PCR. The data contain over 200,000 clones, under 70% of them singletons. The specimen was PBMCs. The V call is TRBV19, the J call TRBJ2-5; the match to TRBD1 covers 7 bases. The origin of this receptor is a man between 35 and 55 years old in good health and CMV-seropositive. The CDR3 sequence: CASSIGDSQETQYF. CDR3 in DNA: TGTGCCAGTAGTATTGGGGACAGCCAAGAGACCCAGTACTTC.